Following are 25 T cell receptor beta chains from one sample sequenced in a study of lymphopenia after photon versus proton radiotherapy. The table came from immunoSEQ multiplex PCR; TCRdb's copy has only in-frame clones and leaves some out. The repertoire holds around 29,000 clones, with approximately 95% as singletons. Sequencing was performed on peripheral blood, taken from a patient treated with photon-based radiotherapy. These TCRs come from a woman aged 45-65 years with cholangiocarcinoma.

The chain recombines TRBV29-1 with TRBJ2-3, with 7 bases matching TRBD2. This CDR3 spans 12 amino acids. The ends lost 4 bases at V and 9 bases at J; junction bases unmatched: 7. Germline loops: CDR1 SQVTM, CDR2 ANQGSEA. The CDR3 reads CSVVERGDTQYF. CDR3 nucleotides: TGCAGCGTTGTGGAGCGGGGCGACACGCAGTATTTT.

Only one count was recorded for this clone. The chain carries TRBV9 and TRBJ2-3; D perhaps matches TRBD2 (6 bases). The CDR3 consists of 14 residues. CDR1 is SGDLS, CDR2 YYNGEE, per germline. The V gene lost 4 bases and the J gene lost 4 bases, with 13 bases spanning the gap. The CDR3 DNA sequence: TGTGCCAGCAGCCTGGGGGGTGTTGCAGATACGCAGTATTTT. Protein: CASSLGGVADTQYF.

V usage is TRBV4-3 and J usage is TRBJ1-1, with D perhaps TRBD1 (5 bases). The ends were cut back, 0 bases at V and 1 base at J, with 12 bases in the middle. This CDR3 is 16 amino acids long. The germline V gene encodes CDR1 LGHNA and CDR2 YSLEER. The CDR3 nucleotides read TGCGCCAGCAGCCAAGAACCGACAGTCACGAACACTGAAGCTTTCTTT. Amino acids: CASSQEPTVTNTEAFF.

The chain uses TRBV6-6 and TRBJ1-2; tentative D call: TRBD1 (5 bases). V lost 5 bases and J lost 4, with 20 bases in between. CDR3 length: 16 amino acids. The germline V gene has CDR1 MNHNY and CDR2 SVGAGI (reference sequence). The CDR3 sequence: CASSAPGEGPFYGYTF. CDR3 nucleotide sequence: TGTGCCAGCAGTGCCCCGGGGGAGGGGCCCTTCTATGGCTACACCTTC.

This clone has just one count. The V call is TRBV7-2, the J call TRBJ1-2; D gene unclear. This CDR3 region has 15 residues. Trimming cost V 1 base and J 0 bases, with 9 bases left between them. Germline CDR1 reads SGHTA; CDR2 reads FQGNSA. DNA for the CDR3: TGTGCCAGCAGCTTAGTGGCGACACCTAACTATGGCTACACCTTC. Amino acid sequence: CASSLVATPNYGYTF.

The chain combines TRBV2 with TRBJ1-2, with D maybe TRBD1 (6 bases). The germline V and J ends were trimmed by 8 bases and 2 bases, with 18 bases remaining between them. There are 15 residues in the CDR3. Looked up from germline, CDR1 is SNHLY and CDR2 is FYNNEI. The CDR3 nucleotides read TGTGCCAGCTTAAAATACGGACAGAGCAACTATGGCTACACCTTC. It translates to CASLKYGQSNYGYTF.

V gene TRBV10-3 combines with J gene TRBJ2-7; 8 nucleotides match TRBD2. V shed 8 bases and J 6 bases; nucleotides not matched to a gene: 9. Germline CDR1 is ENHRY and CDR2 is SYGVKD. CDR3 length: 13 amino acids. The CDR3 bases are TGTGCCATCCGCCGGGAGGGTCCCCTCGAGCAGTACTTC. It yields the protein CAIRREGPLEQYF.

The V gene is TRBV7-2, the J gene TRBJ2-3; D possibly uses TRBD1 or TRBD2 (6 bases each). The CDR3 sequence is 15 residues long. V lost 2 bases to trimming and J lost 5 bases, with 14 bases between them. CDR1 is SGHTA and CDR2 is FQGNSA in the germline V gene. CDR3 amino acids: CASSLSGAKLDTQYF. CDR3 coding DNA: TGTGCCAGCAGCTTATCGGGGGCTAAATTAGATACGCAGTATTTT.

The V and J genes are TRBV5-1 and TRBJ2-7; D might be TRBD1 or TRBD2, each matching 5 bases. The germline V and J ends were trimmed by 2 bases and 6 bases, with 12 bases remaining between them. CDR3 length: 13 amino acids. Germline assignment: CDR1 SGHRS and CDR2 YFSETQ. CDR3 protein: CASSFREGTEQYF. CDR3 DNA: TGCGCCAGCAGCTTTCGGGAAGGGACCGAGCAGTACTTC.

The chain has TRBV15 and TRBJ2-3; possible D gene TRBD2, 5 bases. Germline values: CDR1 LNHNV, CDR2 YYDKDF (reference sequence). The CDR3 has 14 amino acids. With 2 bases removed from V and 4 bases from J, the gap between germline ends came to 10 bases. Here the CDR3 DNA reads TGTGCCACCAGCAGATATGAGGGAGCAGATACGCAGTATTTT. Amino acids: CATSRYEGADTQYF.

CDR3 amino acids: CASSAWTGREQYF. Written as DNA, the CDR3 is TGCGCCAGCAGCGCCTGGACAGGGCGCGAGCAGTACTTC. This sequence joins TRBV5-1 and TRBJ2-7, with 8 positions matching TRBD1. After removal of 4 bases from V and 6 bases from J, the junction contained 6 bases not matched to a gene. CDR3 length: 13 residues. Germline-derived CDR1 and CDR2 are SGHRS and YFSETQ. Complete variable domain (other parts from reference TRBV5-1 and TRBJ2-7): KAGVTQTPRYLIKTRGQQVTLSCSPISGHRSVSWYQQTPGQGLQFLFEYFSETQRNKGNFPGRFSGRQFSNSRSEMNVSTLELGDSALYLCASSAWTGREQYFGPGTRLTVT.

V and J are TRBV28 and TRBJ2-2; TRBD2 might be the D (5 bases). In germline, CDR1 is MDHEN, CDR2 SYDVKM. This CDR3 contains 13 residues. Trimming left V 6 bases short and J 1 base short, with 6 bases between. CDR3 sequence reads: CASRGGNTGELFF. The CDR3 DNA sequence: TGTGCCAGCAGAGGAGGGAACACCGGGGAGCTGTTTTTT.

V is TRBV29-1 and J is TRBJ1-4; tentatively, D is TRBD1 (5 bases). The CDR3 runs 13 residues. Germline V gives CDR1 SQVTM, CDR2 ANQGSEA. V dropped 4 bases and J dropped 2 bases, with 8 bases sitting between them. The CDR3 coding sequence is TGCAGCGTTGTCGGGGACACTAATGAAAAACTGTTTTTT. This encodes CSVVGDTNEKLFF.

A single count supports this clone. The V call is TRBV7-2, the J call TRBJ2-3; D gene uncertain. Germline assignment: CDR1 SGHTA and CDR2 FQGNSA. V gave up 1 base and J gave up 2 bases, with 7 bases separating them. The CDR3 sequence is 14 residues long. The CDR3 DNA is TGTGCCAGCAGCTTAGGACTCCTCACAGATACGCAGTATTTT. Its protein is CASSLGLLTDTQYF.

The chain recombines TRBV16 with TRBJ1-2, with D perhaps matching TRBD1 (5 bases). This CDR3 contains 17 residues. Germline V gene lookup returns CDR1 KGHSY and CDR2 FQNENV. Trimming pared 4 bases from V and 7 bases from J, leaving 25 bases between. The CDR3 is CASSLQAPGTRRGGYTF. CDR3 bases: TGTGCCAGCAGCCTCCAGGCCCCCGGGACCCGGCGTGGTGGCTACACCTTC.

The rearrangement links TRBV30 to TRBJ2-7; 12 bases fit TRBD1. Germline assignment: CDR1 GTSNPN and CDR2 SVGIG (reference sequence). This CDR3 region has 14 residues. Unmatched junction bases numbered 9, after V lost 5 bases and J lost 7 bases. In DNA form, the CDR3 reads TGTGCCTGGGCGACCGGGACAGGGGGCGATGAGCAGTACTTC. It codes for CAWATGTGGDEQYF.

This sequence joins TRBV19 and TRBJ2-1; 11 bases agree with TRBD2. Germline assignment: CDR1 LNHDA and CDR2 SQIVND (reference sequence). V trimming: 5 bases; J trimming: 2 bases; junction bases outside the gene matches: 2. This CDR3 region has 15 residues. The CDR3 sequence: CASSHSGGAYNEQFF. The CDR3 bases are TGTGCCAGTAGTCATAGCGGGGGGGCCTACAATGAGCAGTTCTTC.

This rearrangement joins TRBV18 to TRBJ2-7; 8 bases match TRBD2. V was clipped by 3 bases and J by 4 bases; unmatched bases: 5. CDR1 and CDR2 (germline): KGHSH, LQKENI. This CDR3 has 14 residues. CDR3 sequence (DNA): TGTGCCAGCTCACCTACGGGGGGGAGGTACGAGCAGTACTTC. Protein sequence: CASSPTGGRYEQYF. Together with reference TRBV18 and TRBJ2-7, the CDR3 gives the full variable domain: NAGVMQNPRHLVRRRGQEARLRCSPMKGHSHVYWYRQLPEEGLKFMVYLQKENIIDESGMPKERFSAEFPKEGPSILRIQQVVRGDSAAYFCASSPTGGRYEQYFGPGTRLTVT.

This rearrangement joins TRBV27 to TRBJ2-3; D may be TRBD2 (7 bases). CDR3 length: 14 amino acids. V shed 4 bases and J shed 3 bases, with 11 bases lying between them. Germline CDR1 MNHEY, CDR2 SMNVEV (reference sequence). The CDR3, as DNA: TGTGCCAGCAGTTCTCGGGGGGCGACAGATACGCAGTATTTT. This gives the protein CASSSRGATDTQYF.

This CDR3 is CASSLVSRIGNTIYF. The DNA of the CDR3 is TGTGCCAGCAGCTTAGTGTCCAGAATTGGAAACACCATATATTTT. This chain links TRBV7-2 with TRBJ1-3, with unresolved D. The CDR3 is 15 residues long. V was pared by 1 base and J by 3 bases, with 10 bases between. The germline V gene has CDR1 SGHTA and CDR2 FQGNSA.

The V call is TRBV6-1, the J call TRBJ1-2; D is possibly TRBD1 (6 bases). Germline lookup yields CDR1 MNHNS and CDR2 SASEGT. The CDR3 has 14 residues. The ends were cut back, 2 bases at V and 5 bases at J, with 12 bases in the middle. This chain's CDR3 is CASSEIQGLYGYTF. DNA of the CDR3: TGTGCCAGCAGTGAAATACAGGGCCTTTATGGCTACACCTTC.

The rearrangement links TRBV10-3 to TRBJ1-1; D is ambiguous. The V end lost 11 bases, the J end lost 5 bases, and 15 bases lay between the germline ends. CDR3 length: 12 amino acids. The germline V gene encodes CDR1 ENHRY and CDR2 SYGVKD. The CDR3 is CACRAKGTEAFF. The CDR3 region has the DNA TGTGCCTGTAGGGCCAAGGGAACTGAAGCTTTCTTT.

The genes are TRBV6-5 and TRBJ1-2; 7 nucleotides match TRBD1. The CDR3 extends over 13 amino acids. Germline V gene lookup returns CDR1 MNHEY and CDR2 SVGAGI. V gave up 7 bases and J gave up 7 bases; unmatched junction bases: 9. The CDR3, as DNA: TGTGCCAGCATCGGGACAGACCTAGGTGGCTACACCTTC. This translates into CASIGTDLGGYTF.

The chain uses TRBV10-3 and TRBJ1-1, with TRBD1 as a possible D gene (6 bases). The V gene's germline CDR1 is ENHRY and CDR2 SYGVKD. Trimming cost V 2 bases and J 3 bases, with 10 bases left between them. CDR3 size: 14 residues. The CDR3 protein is CAISERGLDTEAFF. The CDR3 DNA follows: TGTGCCATCAGTGAGCGGGGGCTTGACACTGAAGCTTTCTTT.

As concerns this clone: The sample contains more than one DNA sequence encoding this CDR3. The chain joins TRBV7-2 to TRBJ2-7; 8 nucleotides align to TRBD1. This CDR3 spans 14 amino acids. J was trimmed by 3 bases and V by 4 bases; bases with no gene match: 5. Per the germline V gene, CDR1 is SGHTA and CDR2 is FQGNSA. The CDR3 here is CASSSGQGYYEQYF. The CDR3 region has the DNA TGTGCCAGCAGCTCTGGACAGGGATACTACGAGCAGTACTTC.